This TCR beta chain was recorded in a study of T cells in Graves' hyperthyroidism and ophthalmopathy. The CDR3 regions of TCR beta were amplified from RNA transcripts. TCR CDR3 underwent first-round RT-PCR with the HTBI primer set. TCRdb used MiXCR to reprocess the multiplex PCR reads, holding one entry per CDR3 protein. Of around 540,000 distinct CDR3 sequences listed, more than 45% are singletons. Germline-derived CDR1 and CDR2 are SGHTA and FQGNSA. V shed 2 bases and J 3 bases; nucleotides not matched to a gene: 9. The CDR3 totals 17 residues. In this sample, this clonotype turned up a few times. What it binds is not known. Broader study findings: In blood, most of the thyroid clonotypes expanded above 0.001 were also present. A model using 13 V-J features told ophthalmopathy apart from stable hyperthyroidism.

Hyperthyroidism patients were newly diagnosed, had disease duration under 2 months, and were aged 18 to 65 years. Source material: peripheral blood or thyroid tissue (not recorded which). The source of this sequence is a young woman with Graves' hyperthyroidism. The chain uses TRBV7-2 and TRBJ1-5; 8 bases align to TRBD1. The CDR3 sequence: CASSLTRGLPDNQPQHF. The CDR3 region has the DNA TGTGCCAGCAGCTTAACCAGGGGGCTCCCCGACAATCAGCCCCAGCATTTT.